This TCR beta chain emerged from a study of shared clonotypes between healthy human individuals. The assay was run at deep level. Source study methods: Without quality scores, immunoSEQ junctional reads could not be filtered like full-length reads. The protocol was immunoSEQ multiplex PCR, while the TCRdb copy is restricted to in-frame clones and leaves out a portion. V, J and clone size reflect that table, while D and trimming were determined from the DNA. The sample records roughly 500,000 clones, over 75% being singletons. CDR1 is SGHRS, CDR2 YFSETQ, per germline. V was shortened by 0 bases and J by 6 bases, with 12 bases between the two germline ends. The CDR3 is 14 residues long.

The chain has TRBV5-1 and TRBJ1-1, with D possibly matching TRBD1 (5 bases). The origin of this receptor is a middle-aged woman in good health. Some clones in this sample may be carry-over from other donors' samples. Sequencing was performed on PBMCs. The DNA of the CDR3 is TGCGCCAGCAGCTTGGTGGTAGGGGAGGCTGAAGCTTTCTTT. Residues: CASSLVVGEAEAFF.